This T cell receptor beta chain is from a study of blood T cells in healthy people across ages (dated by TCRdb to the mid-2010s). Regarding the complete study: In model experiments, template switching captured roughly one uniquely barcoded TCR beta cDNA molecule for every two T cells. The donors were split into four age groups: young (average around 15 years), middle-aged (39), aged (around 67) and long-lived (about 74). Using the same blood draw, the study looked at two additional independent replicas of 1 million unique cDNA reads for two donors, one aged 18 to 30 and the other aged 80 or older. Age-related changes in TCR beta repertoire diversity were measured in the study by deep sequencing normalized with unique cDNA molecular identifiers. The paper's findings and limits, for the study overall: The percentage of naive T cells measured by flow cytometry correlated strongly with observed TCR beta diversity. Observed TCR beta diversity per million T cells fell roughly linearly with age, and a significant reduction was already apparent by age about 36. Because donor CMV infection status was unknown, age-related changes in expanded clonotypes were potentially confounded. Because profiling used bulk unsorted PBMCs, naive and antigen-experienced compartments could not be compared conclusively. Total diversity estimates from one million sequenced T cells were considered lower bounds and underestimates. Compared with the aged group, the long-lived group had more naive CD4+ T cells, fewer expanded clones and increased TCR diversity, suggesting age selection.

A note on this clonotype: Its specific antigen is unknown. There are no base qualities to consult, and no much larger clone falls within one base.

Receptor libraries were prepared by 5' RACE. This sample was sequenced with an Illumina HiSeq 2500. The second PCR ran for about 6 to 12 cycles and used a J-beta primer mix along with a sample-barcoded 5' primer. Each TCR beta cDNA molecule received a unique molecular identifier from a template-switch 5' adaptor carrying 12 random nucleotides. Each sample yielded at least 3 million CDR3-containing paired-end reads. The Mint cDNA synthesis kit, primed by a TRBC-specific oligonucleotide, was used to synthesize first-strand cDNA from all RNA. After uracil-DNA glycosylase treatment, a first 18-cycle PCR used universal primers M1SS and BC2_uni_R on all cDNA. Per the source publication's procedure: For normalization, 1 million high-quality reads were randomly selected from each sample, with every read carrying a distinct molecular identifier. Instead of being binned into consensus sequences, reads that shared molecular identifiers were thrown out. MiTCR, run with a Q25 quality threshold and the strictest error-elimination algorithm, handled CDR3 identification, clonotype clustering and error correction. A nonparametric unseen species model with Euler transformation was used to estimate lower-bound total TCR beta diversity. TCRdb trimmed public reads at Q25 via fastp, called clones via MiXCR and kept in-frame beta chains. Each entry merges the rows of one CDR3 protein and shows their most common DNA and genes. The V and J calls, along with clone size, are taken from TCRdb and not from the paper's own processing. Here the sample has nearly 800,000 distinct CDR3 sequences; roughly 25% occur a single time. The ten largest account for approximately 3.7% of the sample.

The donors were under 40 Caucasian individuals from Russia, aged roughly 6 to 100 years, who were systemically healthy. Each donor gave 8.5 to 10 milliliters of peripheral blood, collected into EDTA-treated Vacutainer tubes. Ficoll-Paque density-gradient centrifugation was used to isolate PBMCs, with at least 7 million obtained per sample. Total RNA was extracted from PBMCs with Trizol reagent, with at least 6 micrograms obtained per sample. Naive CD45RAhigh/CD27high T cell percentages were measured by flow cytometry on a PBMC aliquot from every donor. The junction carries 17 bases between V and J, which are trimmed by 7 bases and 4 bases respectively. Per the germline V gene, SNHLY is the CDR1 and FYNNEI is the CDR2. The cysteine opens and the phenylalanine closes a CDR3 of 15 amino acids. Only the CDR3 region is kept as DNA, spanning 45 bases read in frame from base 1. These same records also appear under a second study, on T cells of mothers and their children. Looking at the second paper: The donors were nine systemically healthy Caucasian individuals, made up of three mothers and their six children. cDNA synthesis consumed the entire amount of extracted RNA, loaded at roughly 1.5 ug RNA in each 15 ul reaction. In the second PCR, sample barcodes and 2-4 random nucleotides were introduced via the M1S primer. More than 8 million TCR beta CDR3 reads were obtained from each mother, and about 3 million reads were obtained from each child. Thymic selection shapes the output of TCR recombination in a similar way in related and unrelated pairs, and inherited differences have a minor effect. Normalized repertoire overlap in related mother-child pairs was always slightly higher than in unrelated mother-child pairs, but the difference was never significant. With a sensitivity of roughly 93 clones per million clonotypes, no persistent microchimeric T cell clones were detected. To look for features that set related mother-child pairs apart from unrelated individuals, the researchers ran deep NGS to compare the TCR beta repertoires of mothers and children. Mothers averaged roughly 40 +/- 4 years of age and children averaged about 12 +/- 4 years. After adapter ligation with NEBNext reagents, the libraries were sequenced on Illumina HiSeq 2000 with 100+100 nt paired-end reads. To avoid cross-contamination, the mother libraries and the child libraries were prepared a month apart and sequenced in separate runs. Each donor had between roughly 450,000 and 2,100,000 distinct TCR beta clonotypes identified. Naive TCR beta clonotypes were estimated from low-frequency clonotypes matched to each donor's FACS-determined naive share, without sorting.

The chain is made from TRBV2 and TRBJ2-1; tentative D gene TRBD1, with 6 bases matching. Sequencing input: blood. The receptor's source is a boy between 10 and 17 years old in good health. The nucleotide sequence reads TGTGCCAGCATGATAGTTCGACAGGCTTACAATGAGCAGTTCTTC. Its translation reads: CASMIVRQAYNEQFF.